These T cell receptor beta chains were read from a single sample in a study of beta chain features in type 1 diabetes. Profiled with immunoSEQ multiplex PCR; TCRdb holds only in-frame clones, not every one. The data contain roughly 140,000 clones, about 50% of them singletons. Sample: Tregs from blood. The receptors were gathered from a young man in good health. Each CDR3 is given with its conserved first and last residue. The D gene is left open where the match is weak. The listing skips clone size in some rows; elsewhere it reads once, few, many or a size class.

J: TRBJ1-1; length: 14; size: once; D: NA; V: TRBV27; DNA: TGTGCCAGCAGTTTACTCACGGGAATCACTGAAGCTTTCTTT; CDR3: CASSLLTGITEAFF
J: TRBJ2-3; length: 13; size: NA; D: TRBD2; V: TRBV6-6; DNA: TGTGCCACCAAAACTAGCGGGAGCGATACGCAGTATTTT; CDR3: CATKTSGSDTQYF
J: TRBJ2-7; length: 15; size: NA; D: NA; V: TRBV6-1; DNA: TGTGCCAGCAGTGAAAGCAGGGTGTCCGCCTACGAGCAGTACTTC; CDR3: CASSESRVSAYEQYF
J: TRBJ1-2; length: 12; size: NA; D: NA; V: TRBV29-1; DNA: TGCAGCGTTGAAAGCGGGGTTGCTGGCTACACCTTC; CDR3: CSVESGVAGYTF
J: TRBJ2-5; length: 15; size: NA; D: TRBD1; V: TRBV9; DNA: TGTGCCAGCAGCCCCCAGGGGGCTATACCAGAGACCCAGTACTTC; CDR3: CASSPQGAIPETQYF
J: TRBJ2-3; length: 16; size: NA; D: NA; V: TRBV5-1; DNA: TGCGCCAGCAGCTTGGGTCAGGTACCCCCCACAGATACGCAGTATTTT; CDR3: CASSLGQVPPTDTQYF
J: TRBJ2-1; length: 12; size: few; D: NA; V: TRBV30; DNA: TGTGCCTGGAGACTACGCGGTGTTGAGCAGTTCTTC; CDR3: CAWRLRGVEQFF
J: TRBJ2-5; length: 14; size: NA; D: NA; V: TRBV7-9; DNA: TGTGCCAGCAGCTTAGTACGGCGGCAAGAGACCCAGTACTTC; CDR3: CASSLVRRQETQYF
J: TRBJ2-7; length: 13; size: few; D: TRBD1; V: TRBV10-3; DNA: TGTGCCATCAGTGCCGGACAGGGCTACGAGCAGTACTTC; CDR3: CAISAGQGYEQYF
J: TRBJ1-5; length: 14; size: NA; D: TRBD1; V: TRBV7-2; DNA: TGTGCCAGCAGCCTACAGGGGGCGGATCAGCCCCAGCATTTT; CDR3: CASSLQGADQPQHF
J: TRBJ2-3; length: 16; size: NA; D: TRBD2; V: TRBV7-3; DNA: TGTGCCAGCAGCCCCCCTGGCGGGAGGGCCCCAGATACGCAGTATTTT; CDR3: CASSPPGGRAPDTQYF
J: TRBJ2-5; length: 13; size: NA; D: NA; V: TRBV7-2; DNA: TGTGCCAGCAGCTTGCAGTTTGGAGAGACCCAGTACTTC; CDR3: CASSLQFGETQYF
J: TRBJ2-3; length: 10; size: NA; D: NA; V: TRBV29-1; DNA: TGCAGCTTCGGGACAGATACGCAGTATTTT; CDR3: CSFGTDTQYF
J: TRBJ1-3; length: 15; size: NA; D: NA; V: TRBV7-2; DNA: TGTGCCAGCAGCTCCTGGCTTTTCTCTGGAAACACCATATATTTT; CDR3: CASSSWLFSGNTIYF
J: TRBJ2-1; length: 15; size: NA; D: TRBD2; V: TRBV19; DNA: TGTGCCAGTAGTAGAGGACTAGCGGGAGATATCACGCAGTTCTTC; CDR3: CASSRGLAGDITQFF
J: TRBJ1-2; length: 11; size: NA; D: NA; V: TRBV29-1; DNA: TGCAGCGTTGCGAGGTGGGATGGCTACACCTTC; CDR3: CSVARWDGYTF
J: TRBJ1-4; length: 15; size: NA; D: NA; V: TRBV6-6; DNA: TGTGCCAGCAGTTCCAACCTCAGATCTAATGAAAAACTGTTTTTT; CDR3: CASSSNLRSNEKLFF
J: TRBJ2-2; length: 14; size: NA; D: NA; V: TRBV5-1; DNA: TGCGCCAGCAGCGCGAGGGAAAGCGGCGGGGAGCTGTTTTTT; CDR3: CASSARESGGELFF